This T cell receptor beta chain is drawn from a study of blood T cell repertoires in COVID-19. Turning to the study itself: The United States, Italy and Spain provided the acute and convalescent COVID-19 samples.

Sequencing was performed with immunoSEQ multiplex PCR; in TCRdb, only in-frame clones are kept and a portion is missing. The data show 250,000 to 350,000 clones, approximately 84% seen once. Germline V gene lookup returns CDR1 LGHDT and CDR2 YNNKEL (reference sequence). This CDR3 is 14 amino acids long. The V segment lost 4 bases and the J segment 5 bases; nucleotides outside the gene matches: 4. The genes are TRBV3-1 (or the pseudogene TRBV3-2) and TRBJ2-1, with 8 bases aligning to TRBD2. The origin of this receptor is a human donor with COVID-19, enrolled during active disease. The donor label of this sample is uncertain. Sequenced sample: peripheral blood. The CDR3 coding sequence is TGTGCCAGCAGCCGGAGGACTAGCAACAATGAGCAGTTCTTC. Translation gives CASSRRTSNNEQFF.